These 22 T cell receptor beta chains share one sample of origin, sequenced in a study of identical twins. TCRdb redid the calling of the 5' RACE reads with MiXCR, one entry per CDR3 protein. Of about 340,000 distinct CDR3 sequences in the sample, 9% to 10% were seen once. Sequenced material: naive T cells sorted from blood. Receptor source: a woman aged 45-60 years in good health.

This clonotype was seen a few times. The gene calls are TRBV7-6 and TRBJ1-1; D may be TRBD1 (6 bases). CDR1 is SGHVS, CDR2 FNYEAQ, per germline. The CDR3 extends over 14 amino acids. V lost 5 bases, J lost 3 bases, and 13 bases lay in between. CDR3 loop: CASSQGGADTEAFF. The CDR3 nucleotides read TGTGCCAGCAGCCAAGGGGGAGCGGACACTGAAGCTTTCTTT.

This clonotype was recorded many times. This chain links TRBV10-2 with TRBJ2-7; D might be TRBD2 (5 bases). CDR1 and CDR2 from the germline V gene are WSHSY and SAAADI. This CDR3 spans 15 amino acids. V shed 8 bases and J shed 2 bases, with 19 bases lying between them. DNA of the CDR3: TGCGCCAGCCCCGAGGGCCGGCGTAAGCCCTACGAGCAGTACGTC. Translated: CASPEGRRKPYEQYV.

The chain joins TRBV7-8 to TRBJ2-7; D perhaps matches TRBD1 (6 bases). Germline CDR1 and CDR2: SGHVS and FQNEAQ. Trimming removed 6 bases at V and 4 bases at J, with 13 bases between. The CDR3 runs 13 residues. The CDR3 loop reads CASSPGVTYEQYF. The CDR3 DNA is TGTGCCAGCAGTCCAGGGGTGACGTACGAGCAGTACTTC.

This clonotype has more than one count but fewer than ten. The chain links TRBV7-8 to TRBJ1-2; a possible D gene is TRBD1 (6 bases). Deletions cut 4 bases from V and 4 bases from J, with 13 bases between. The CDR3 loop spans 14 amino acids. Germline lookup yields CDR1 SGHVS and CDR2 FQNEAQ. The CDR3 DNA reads TGTGCCAGCAGCTCTACAAGGACAGCCTATGGCTACACCTTC. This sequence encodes CASSSTRTAYGYTF.

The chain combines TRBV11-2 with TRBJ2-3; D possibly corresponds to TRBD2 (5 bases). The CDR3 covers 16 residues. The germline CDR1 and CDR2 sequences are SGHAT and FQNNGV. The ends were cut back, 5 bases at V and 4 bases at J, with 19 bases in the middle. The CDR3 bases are TGTGCCAGCAGCGGAGGAAACCCGGTTGGCGCAGATACGCAGTATTTT. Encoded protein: CASSGGNPVGADTQYF. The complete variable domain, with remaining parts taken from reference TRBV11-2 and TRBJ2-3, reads EAGVAQSPRYKIIEKRQSVAFWCNPISGHATLYWYQQILGQGPKLLIQFQNNGVVDDSQLPKDRFSAERLKGVDSTLKIQPAKLEDSAVYLCASSGGNPVGADTQYFGPGTRLTVL.

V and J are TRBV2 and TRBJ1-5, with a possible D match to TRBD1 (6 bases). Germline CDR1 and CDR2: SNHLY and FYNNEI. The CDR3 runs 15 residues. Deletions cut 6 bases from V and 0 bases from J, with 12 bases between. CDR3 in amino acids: CASRGTLFSNQPQHF. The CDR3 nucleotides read TGTGCCAGCAGGGGGACACTATTTAGCAATCAGCCCCAGCATTTT. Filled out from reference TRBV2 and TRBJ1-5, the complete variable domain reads EPEVTQTPSHQVTQMGQEVILRCVPISNHLYFYWYRQILGQKVEFLVSFYNNEISEKSEIFDDQFSVERPDGSNFTLKIRSTKLEDSAMYFCASRGTLFSNQPQHFGDGTRLSIL.

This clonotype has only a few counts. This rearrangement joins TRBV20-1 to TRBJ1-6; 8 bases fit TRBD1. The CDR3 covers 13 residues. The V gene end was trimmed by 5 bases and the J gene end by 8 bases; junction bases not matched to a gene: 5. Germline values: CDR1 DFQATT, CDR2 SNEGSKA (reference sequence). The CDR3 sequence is CSALTGDDSPLHF. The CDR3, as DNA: TGCAGTGCTTTGACAGGGGACGATTCACCCCTCCACTTT.

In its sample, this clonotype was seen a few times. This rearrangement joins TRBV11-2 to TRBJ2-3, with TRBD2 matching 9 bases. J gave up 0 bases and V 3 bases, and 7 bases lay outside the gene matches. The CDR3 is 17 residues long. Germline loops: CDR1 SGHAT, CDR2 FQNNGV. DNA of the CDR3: TGTGCCAGCAGCTTGCTTCTAGCGGGGACTAGCACAGATACGCAGTATTTT. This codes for CASSLLLAGTSTDTQYF.

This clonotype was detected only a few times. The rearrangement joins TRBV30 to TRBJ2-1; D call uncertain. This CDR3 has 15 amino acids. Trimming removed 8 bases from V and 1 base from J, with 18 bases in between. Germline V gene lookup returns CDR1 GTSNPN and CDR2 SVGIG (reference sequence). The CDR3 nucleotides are TGTGCCAGAAAACAAGCACCCGGGTCCTACAATGAGCAGTTCTTC. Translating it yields CARKQAPGSYNEQFF. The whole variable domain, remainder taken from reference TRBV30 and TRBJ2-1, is SQTIHQWPATLVQPVGSPLSLECTVEGTSNPNLYWYRQAAGRGLQLLFYSVGIGQISSEVPQNLSASRPQDRQFILSSKKLLLSDSGFYLCARKQAPGSYNEQFFGPGTRLTVL.

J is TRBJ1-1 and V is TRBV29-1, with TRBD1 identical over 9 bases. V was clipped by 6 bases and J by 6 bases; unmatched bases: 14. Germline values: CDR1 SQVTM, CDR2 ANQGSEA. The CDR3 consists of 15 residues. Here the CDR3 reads CSVTRSIQGAAEAFF. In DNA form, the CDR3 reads TGCAGCGTCACCCGAAGTATACAGGGGGCCGCTGAAGCTTTCTTT.

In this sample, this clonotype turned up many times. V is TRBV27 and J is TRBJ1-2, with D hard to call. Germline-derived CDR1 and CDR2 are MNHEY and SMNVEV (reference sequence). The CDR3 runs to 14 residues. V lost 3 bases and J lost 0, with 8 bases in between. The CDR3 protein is CASSLRAANYGYTF. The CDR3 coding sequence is TGTGCCAGCAGTTTGAGAGCTGCTAACTATGGCTACACCTTC.

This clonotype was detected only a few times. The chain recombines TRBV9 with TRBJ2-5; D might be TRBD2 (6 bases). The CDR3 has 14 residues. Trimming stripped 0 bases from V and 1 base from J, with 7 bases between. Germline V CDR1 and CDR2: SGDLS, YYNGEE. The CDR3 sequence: CASSVGDFQETQYF. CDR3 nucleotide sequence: TGTGCCAGCAGCGTAGGGGACTTCCAAGAGACCCAGTACTTC.

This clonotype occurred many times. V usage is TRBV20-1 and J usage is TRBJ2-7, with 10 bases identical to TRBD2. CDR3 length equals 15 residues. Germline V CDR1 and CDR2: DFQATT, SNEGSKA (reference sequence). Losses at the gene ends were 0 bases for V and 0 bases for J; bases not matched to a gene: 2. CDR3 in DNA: TGCAGTGCTAGAGATCTAGCGGGAGACTCCTACGAGCAGTACTTC. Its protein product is CSARDLAGDSYEQYF.

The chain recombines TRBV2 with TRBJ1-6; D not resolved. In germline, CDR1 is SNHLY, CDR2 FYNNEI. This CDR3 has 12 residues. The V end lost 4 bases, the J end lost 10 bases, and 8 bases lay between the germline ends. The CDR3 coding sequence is TGTGCCAGCAGTGGGACCAACTCACCCCTCCACTTT. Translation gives CASSGTNSPLHF.

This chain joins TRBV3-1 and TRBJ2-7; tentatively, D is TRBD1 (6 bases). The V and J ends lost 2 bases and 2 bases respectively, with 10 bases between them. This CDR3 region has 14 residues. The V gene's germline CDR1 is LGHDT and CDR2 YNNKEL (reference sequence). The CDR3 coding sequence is TGTGCCAGCAGCCAAATGGGGGCCACCTACGAGCAGTACTTC. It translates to CASSQMGATYEQYF.

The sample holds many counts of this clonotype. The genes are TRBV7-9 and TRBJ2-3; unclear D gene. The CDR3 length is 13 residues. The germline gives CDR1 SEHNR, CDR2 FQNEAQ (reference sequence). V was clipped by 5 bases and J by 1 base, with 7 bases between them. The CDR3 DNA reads TGTGCCAGCAGCGTAAAGGGCACAGATACGCAGTATTTT. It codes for CASSVKGTDTQYF.

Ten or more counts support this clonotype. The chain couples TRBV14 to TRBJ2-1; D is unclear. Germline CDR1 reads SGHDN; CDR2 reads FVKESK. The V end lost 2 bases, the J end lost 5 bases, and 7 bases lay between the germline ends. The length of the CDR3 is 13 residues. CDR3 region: CASSQRPHNEQFF. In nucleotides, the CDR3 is TGTGCCAGCAGCCAAAGACCTCACAATGAGCAGTTCTTC.

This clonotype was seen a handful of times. This CDR3 reads CASSLVTGLHNEQFF. The CDR3, as DNA: TGTGCCAGCAGCTTAGTGACAGGGTTGCACAATGAGCAGTTCTTC. The V and J genes are TRBV13 and TRBJ2-1; 7 bases match TRBD1. With V trimmed by 1 base and J by 5 bases, 5 bases remained unmatched. The CDR3 sequence is 15 residues long. Germline lookup yields CDR1 PRHDT and CDR2 FYEKMQ (reference sequence). Drawing the rest from reference TRBV13 and TRBJ2-1, the complete variable domain is AAGVIQSPRHLIKEKRETATLKCYPIPRHDTVYWYQQGPGQDPQFLISFYEKMQSDKGSIPDRFSAQQFSDYHSELNMSSLELGDSALYFCASSLVTGLHNEQFFGPGTRLTVL.

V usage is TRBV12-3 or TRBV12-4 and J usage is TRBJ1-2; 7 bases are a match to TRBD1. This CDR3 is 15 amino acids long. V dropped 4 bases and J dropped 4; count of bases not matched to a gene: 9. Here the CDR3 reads CASSSRQGLGYGYTF. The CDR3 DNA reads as TGTGCCAGCAGTTCGAGACAGGGTTTAGGCTATGGCTACACCTTC.

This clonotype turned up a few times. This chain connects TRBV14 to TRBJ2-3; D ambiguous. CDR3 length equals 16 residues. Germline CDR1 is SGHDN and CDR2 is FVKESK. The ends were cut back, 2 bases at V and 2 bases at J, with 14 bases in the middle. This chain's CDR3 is CASSQTSLLYTDTQYF. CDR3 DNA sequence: TGTGCCAGCAGCCAAACGAGTCTCCTCTACACAGATACGCAGTATTTT.

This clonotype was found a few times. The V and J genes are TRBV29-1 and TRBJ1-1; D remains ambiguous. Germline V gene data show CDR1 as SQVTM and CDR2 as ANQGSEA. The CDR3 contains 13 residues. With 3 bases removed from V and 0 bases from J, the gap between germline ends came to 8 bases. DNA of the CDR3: TGCAGCGTTGAGTCCGGGATGAACACTGAAGCTTTCTTT. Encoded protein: CSVESGMNTEAFF.

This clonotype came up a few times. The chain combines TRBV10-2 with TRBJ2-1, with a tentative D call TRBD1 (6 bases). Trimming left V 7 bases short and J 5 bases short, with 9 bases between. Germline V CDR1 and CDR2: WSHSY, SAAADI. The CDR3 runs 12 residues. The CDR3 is CASTRQDNEQFF. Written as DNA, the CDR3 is TGCGCCAGCACAAGACAGGACAATGAGCAGTTCTTC.